This TCR beta chain was recovered during a study of cytomegalovirus exposure and HLA in healthy donors. On the study more broadly: Among the roughly 400 genotyped donors, more than 70% were placed in the Caucasian-associated ancestry cluster. Study-wide points: TCR sequences were mostly rare, though some public TCRs occurred in many donors.

Details on this clone: No antigen is known for it.

Primers included in the PCR were 60 Vbeta and 13 Jbeta primers. The table came from immunoSEQ multiplex PCR; TCRdb's copy has only in-frame clones and leaves some out. The profile shows approximately 160,000 clones, around 72% of them singletons. Losses at the gene ends were 2 bases for V and 0 bases for J; bases not matched to a gene: 14. Germline loops: CDR1 MNHEY, CDR2 SMNVEV (reference sequence). This CDR3 spans 19 amino acids. This clonotype was obtained from a man between 18 and 35 years old in good health and CMV-seronegative. The chain couples TRBV27 to TRBJ2-7, with TRBD1 identical over 9 bases. The sample was PBMCs. The CDR3: CASSLRQGVKQGPSYEQYF. The CDR3 DNA follows: TGTGCCAGCAGTTTACGACAGGGGGTTAAACAGGGGCCCTCCTACGAGCAGTACTTC.